Below are 23 T cell receptor beta chains sequenced from a single sample in a study of T-cell reconstitution after alpha-beta-depleted transplantation in children (dated by TCRdb to about 2016). What this sample's treatment or condition label stands for: allogeneic hematopoietic cell transplantation with graft depleted of TCRalphabeta T cells and CD19 B cells. Library creation used PCR. TCRdb lists the instrument as Illumina HiSeq 2500. TCR library preparation used molecular barcoding, with unique molecular identifiers applied to normalize quantification of the TCRbeta repertoire. Using fastp at Q25 and MiXCR, TCRdb reprocessed the public reads and kept productive beta chains. A single entry per CDR3 protein holds the most common genes and DNA from its merged rows. The sample table holds some 180,000 distinct CDR3 sequences, of which roughly 7.1% were seen once. The ten largest clones take up less than 7% of the sample.

Sequencing used PBMCs, obtained before TCRalphabeta/CD19-depleted stem cell transplant. These receptors were collected from a boy between 2 and 10 years old with acute lymphoblastic leukemia, due to receive a stem cell transplant.

This clonotype was seen ten or more times. The V and J genes are TRBV10-3 and TRBJ2-3; D could derive from TRBD1 or TRBD2 (5 bases each). The CDR3 consists of 17 residues. Trimming shortened V by 0 bases and J by 3 bases, and 16 bases separated the two germline ends. The germline V gene has CDR1 ENHRY and CDR2 SYGVKD. The CDR3 region is CAISESQTETITDTQYF. The CDR3 DNA sequence: TGTGCCATCAGTGAGTCCCAGACAGAGACTATTACAGATACGCAGTATTTT.

Many counts were recorded for this clonotype. The rearrangement joins TRBV7-6 to TRBJ2-3; 10 bases map to TRBD1. This CDR3 is 16 amino acids long. CDR1 and CDR2 from the germline V gene are SGHVS and FNYEAQ. Losses at the gene ends were 4 bases for V and 3 bases for J; bases not matched to a gene: 7. CDR3 DNA sequence: TGTGCCAGCAGCTCTTCCCGGGACAGGGGTACAGATACGCAGTATTTT. It translates to CASSSSRDRGTDTQYF.

This clonotype has ten or more counts. V gene TRBV12-3 or TRBV12-4 combines with J gene TRBJ1-2, with D unresolved. The CDR3 runs 13 residues. V lost 6 bases, J lost 4 bases, and 12 bases lay in between. The DNA of the CDR3 is TGTGCCAGCAGCCTCCGGGATATCTATGGCTACACCTTC. Translation: CASSLRDIYGYTF.

This clonotype has ten or more counts. The V gene is TRBV28, the J gene TRBJ2-7, with a weak D call TRBD2 (6 bases). V was cut by 2 bases and J by 0 bases, with 8 bases left in between. In germline, CDR1 is MDHEN, CDR2 SYDVKM. CDR3 size: 14 residues. This chain's CDR3 is CASSLAGTSYEQYF. Written as DNA, the CDR3 is TGTGCCAGCAGTTTAGCGGGAACCTCCTACGAGCAGTACTTC.

This clonotype was seen at least ten times. In DNA, the CDR3 is TGCGCCAGCAGCTCAGGACCCCTGATGGACAATGAGCAGTTCTTC. Its protein is CASSSGPLMDNEQFF. The chain recombines TRBV5-1 with TRBJ2-1; no definite D call. The germline CDR1 and CDR2 sequences are SGHRS and YFSETQ. The V and J ends lost 3 bases and 5 bases respectively, with 15 bases between them. The CDR3 loop spans 15 amino acids.

This clonotype has a count of ten or more. This chain links TRBV28 with TRBJ2-3, with D possibly being TRBD2 (6 bases). V was clipped by 5 bases and J by 2 bases, with 11 bases between them. The CDR3 is 14 amino acids. Germline-derived CDR1 and CDR2 are MDHEN and SYDVKM. This CDR3 reads CASSQGLFTDTQYF. CDR3 sequence (DNA): TGTGCCAGCAGTCAGGGACTGTTCACAGATACGCAGTATTTT.

This clonotype was counted at least ten times. CDR3 amino acids: CASSLTATGTNIQYF. The CDR3 coding sequence is TGCGCCAGCAGCTTGACCGCTACAGGGACGAACATTCAGTACTTC. The V call is TRBV5-1, the J call TRBJ2-4, with D possibly matching TRBD1 (6 bases). Trimming stripped 1 base from V and 7 bases from J, with 15 bases between. CDR1 is SGHRS and CDR2 is YFSETQ in the germline V gene. The CDR3 spans 15 residues.

This clonotype was seen once. The chain employs TRBV12-3 or TRBV12-4 and TRBJ2-3, with 10 nucleotides matching TRBD2. The ends lost 10 bases at V and 5 bases at J; junction bases unmatched: 12. This CDR3 has 15 residues. Here the CDR3 DNA reads TGTGCCATCTGTTTAGCGGGAGGCATTCAAGATACGCAGTATTTT. It yields the protein CAICLAGGIQDTQYF.

This sequence joins TRBV18 and TRBJ2-1; D call uncertain. This CDR3 comprises 15 residues. The germline V gene encodes CDR1 KGHSH and CDR2 LQKENI. Trimming removed 1 base at V and 4 bases at J, with 11 bases between. The CDR3 sequence is CASSPRVGNYNEQFF. CDR3 DNA sequence: TGTGCCAGCTCACCACGGGTAGGGAATTACAATGAGCAGTTCTTC.

This clonotype was seen only a few times. This sequence joins TRBV7-9 and TRBJ1-1; 7 nucleotides align to TRBD1. Looked up from germline, CDR1 is SEHNR and CDR2 is FQNEAQ (reference sequence). The CDR3 length is 12 residues. Trimming took 4 bases from V and 6 from J; bases not matched to a gene: 2. Written as DNA, the CDR3 is TGTGCCAGCAGCTATACAGGGGCTGAAGCTTTCTTT. Protein sequence: CASSYTGAEAFF.

This clonotype was observed many times. This chain connects TRBV10-3 to TRBJ2-1; D call uncertain. Trimming removed 9 bases at V and 7 bases at J, with 4 bases between. This CDR3 has 9 amino acids. The germline V gene encodes CDR1 ENHRY and CDR2 SYGVKD. The CDR3 nucleotides are TGTGCCATTAGGAATGAGCAGTTCTTC. This encodes CAIRNEQFF.

There are many counts of this clonotype. This chain links TRBV12-3 or TRBV12-4 with TRBJ2-3; D ambiguous. V lost 11 bases and J 5 bases, leaving 8 bases between the germline ends. The CDR3 covers 10 residues. The CDR3 loop is CAVDVDTQYF. The CDR3 region has the DNA TGTGCCGTGGACGTAGATACGCAGTATTTT.

The table lists this clonotype with many counts. V usage is TRBV7-9 and J usage is TRBJ1-2, with 8 positions matching TRBD1. V lost 3 bases and J lost 6; bases outside the gene matches: 9. This CDR3 comprises 15 residues. CDR1 SEHNR and CDR2 FQNEAQ come from the germline V gene (reference sequence). CDR3 region: CASSFFSGQGDGYTF. The CDR3 bases are TGTGCCAGCAGCTTCTTCTCTGGACAGGGAGATGGCTACACCTTC.

This clonotype was recorded many times. The chain has TRBV6-5 and TRBJ2-7, with a possible D match to TRBD1 (6 bases). This CDR3 is built from 14 residues. Germline CDR1 and CDR2: MNHEY and SVGAGI. V shed 2 bases and J shed 6 bases, with 14 bases lying between them. CDR3 loop: CASSYEGVMSEQYF. The CDR3 nucleotides are TGTGCCAGCAGTTACGAGGGGGTGATGTCCGAGCAGTACTTC.

A few counts support this clonotype. CDR3 sequence: CASSYDRGNYEQYF. For the CDR3, the DNA is TGTGCCAGCAGCTACGACAGGGGGAACTACGAGCAGTACTTC. V usage is TRBV5-6 and J usage is TRBJ2-7; 9 positions agree with TRBD1. CDR1 SGHDT and CDR2 YYEEEE come from the germline V gene. V shed 3 bases, J shed 3 bases, and the junction held 4 bases outside the gene matches. This CDR3 region has 14 residues.

In its sample, this clonotype was seen many times. The chain carries TRBV28 and TRBJ2-7; TRBD1 is a possible D gene (5 bases). CDR1 and CDR2 (germline): MDHEN, SYDVKM. The CDR3 is made up of 13 amino acids. V was pared by 4 bases and J by 2 bases, with 9 bases between. CDR3 nucleotides: TGTGCCAGCAGTTCGACAGTTCCCTACGAGCAGTACTTC. This gives the protein CASSSTVPYEQYF.

Ten or more counts support this clonotype. The chain carries TRBV27 and TRBJ2-1, with 7 bases that match TRBD1. The CDR3 covers 14 residues. V trimming: 6 bases; J trimming: 8 bases; junction bases outside the gene matches: 10. Per germline, CDR1 MNHEY and CDR2 SMNVEV (reference sequence). The CDR3 is CASSQQRQGDEQFF. CDR3 DNA: TGTGCCAGCAGCCAACAACGGCAGGGGGATGAGCAGTTCTTC.

This clonotype was detected many times. At one of its ends the junction is not consistent with the germline gene, which may arise from a read error. This rearrangement joins TRBV7-7 to TRBJ2-2; D gene ambiguous. The CDR3 spans 10 residues. Germline-derived CDR1 and CDR2 are SSHAT and FNYEAQ (reference sequence). The CDR3 region is CASSPGELFF. CDR3 DNA sequence: TGTGCTAGCAGCCCTGGGGAGCTGTTTTTT.

This clonotype was picked up many times. The chain is built from TRBV11-2 and TRBJ1-1, with D perhaps TRBD1 (5 bases). The CDR3 sequence is 15 residues long. The V end lost 1 base, the J end lost 8 bases, and 17 bases lay between the germline ends. Germline loops: CDR1 SGHAT, CDR2 FQNNGV. CDR3 bases: TGTGCCAGCAGCTTAGGAGCCTCGGGGCAGACCGAAGCTTTCTTT. This encodes CASSLGASGQTEAFF.

This clonotype turned up a few times. The gene calls are TRBV7-9 and TRBJ2-3; the match to TRBD2 covers 11 bases. The length of the CDR3 is 16 residues. Germline CDR1 SEHNR, CDR2 FQNEAQ (reference sequence). The ends lost 3 bases at V and 5 bases at J; junction bases unmatched: 7. The CDR3 here is CASSLYGLAGRDTQYF. The DNA of the CDR3 is TGTGCCAGCAGCTTGTATGGACTAGCGGGCAGAGATACGCAGTATTTT.

This clonotype has ten or more counts. CDR3 bases: TGTGCCAGCAGTTTGGGGGTAGGGACTGAAGCTTTCTTT. This codes for CASSLGVGTEAFF. The J gene is TRBJ1-1, the V gene TRBV28; the D gene is possibly TRBD1 (5 bases). The CDR3 loop spans 13 amino acids. Trimming took off 3 bases at V and 5 bases at J, with 10 bases between the two ends. The germline V gene encodes CDR1 MDHEN and CDR2 SYDVKM.

The CDR3 sequence is CASRAGQGTEAFF. The CDR3 coding sequence is TGTGCCAGCAGAGCGGGACAGGGTACTGAAGCTTTCTTT. The chain couples TRBV6-1 to TRBJ1-1, with 9 bases fitting TRBD1. Trimming removed 6 bases from V and 5 bases from J; junction bases left unmatched: 4. Per germline, CDR1 MNHNS and CDR2 SASEGT. The CDR3 has 13 residues.

This sequence joins TRBV7-8 and TRBJ2-7; TRBD1 agrees at 7 bases. The germline CDR1 and CDR2 sequences are SGHVS and FQNEAQ. The J segment lost 5 bases and the V segment lost 5 bases, leaving 9 bases of the junction unmatched. The CDR3 length is 14 residues. For the CDR3, the DNA is TGTGCCAGCAGCCTTAACAGGGGTGGGAACGAGCAGTACTTC. It encodes CASSLNRGGNEQYF.